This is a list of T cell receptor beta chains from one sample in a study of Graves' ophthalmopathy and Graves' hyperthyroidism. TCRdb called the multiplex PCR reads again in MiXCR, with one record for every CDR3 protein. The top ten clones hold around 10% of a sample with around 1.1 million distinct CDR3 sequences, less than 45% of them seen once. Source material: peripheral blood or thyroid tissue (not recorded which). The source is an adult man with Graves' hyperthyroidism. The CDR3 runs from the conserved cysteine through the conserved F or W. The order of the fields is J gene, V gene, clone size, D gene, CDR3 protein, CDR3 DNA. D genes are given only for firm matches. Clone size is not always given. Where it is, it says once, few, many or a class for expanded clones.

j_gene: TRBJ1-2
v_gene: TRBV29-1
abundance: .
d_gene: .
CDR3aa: CSVENTGRGYGYTF
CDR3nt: TGCAGCGTTGAAAACACAGGCAGGGGTTATGGCTACACCTTC

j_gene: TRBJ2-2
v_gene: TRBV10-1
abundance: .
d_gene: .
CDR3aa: CASSETGFAGELFF
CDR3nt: TGCGCCAGCAGTGAGACAGGGTTCGCCGGGGAGCTGTTTTTT

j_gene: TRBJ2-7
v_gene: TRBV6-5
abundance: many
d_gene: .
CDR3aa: CASTPGSRAYEQYF
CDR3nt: TGTGCCAGCACCCCCGGGTCCAGGGCCTACGAGCAGTACTTC

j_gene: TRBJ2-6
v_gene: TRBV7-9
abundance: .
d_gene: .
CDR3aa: CASSLSATGANVLTF
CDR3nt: TGTGCCAGCAGCTTATCAGCGACAGGGGCCAACGTCCTGACTTTC

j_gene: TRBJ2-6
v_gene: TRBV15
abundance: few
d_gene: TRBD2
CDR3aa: CATSHLSREETEAF
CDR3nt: TGTGCCACCAGCCATCTCTCTCGGGAGGAAACTGAAGCTTTC

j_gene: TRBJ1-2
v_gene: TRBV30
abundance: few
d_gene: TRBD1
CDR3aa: CAWNHDRDYGYTF
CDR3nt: TGTGCCTGGAACCACGACAGGGACTATGGCTACACCTTC

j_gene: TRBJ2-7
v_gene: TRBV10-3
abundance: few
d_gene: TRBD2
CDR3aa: CAILLAGAYEQYF
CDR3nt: TGTGCCATCCTACTAGCGGGAGCCTACGAGCAGTACTTC

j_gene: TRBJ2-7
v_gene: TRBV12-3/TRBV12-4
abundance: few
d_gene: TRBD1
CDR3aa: CASSLGTASFCEQYF
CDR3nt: TGTGCCAGCAGTTTGGGGACAGCGAGCTTCTGCGAGCAGTACTTC

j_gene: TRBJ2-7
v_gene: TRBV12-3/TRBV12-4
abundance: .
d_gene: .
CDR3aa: CASGFRLRQGAYEQYF
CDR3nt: TGTGCTAGTGGTTTTCGGCTCCGGCAGGGCGCCTACGAGCAGTACTTC

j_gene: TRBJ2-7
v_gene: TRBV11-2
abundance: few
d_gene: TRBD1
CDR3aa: CASSFGVTGDYEQYF
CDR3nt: TGTGCCAGCAGCTTTGGTGTAACAGGGGACTACGAGCAGTACTTC

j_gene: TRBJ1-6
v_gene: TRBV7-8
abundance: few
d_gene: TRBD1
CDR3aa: CASSFTGGISPLHF
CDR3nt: TGTGCCAGCAGCTTTACAGGGGGAATTTCACCCCTCCACTTT

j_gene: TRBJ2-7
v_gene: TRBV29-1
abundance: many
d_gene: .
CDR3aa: CSVSNAWAGYEQYF
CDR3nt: TGCAGCGTCTCTAACGCCTGGGCGGGCTACGAGCAGTACTTC

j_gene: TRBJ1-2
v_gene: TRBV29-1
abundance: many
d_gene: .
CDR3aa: CSVDSGDREHYGYTF
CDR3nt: TGCAGCGTTGATTCCGGGGATAGGGAACACTATGGCTACACCTTC

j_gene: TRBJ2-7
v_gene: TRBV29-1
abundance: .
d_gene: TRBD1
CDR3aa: CSVEKGGAGYEQYF
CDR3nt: TGCAGCGTTGAGAAAGGGGGCGCCGGCTATGAGCAGTACTTC

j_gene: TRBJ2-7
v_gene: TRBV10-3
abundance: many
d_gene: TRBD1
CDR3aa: CAISTTGLSYEQYF
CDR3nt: TGTGCCATCAGTACGACAGGGCTCTCCTACGAGCAGTACTTC

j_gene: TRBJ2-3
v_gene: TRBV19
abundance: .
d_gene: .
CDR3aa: CASSGMGSTDTQYF
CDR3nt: TGTGCCAGTAGTGGCATGGGCAGCACAGATACGCAGTATTTT

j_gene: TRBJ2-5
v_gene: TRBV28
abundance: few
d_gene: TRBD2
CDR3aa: CASSFSGVQETQYF
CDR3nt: TGTGCCAGCAGTTTTAGCGGGGTCCAGGAGACCCAGTACTTC

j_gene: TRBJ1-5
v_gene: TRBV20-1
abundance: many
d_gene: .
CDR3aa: CSAGGATSRSQHF
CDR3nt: TGCAGTGCTGGGGGGGCGACAAGCCGGTCCCAGCATTTT

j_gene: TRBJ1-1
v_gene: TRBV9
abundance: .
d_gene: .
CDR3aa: CASSVEVGPYTEAFF
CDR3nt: TGTGCCAGCAGCGTAGAGGTCGGCCCCTACACTGAAGCTTTCTTT

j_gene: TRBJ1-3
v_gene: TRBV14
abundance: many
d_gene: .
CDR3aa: CASSQIGTPGNTIYF
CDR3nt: TGTGCCAGCAGCCAGATAGGGACGCCTGGAAACACCATATATTTT

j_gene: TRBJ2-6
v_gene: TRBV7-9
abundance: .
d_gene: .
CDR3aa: CASSSSQESPAGANVLTF
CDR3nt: TGTGCCAGCAGCTCATCACAAGAGTCCCCGGCCGGGGCCAACGTCCTGACTTTC

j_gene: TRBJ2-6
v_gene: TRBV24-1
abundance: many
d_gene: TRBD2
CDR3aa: CATSPASGGANVLTF
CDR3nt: TGTGCCACCAGCCCTGCTAGCGGTGGGGCCAACGTCCTGACTTTC

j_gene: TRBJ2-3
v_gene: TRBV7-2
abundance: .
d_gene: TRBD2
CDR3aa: CASSTGGLAGATDTQYF
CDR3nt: TGCGCCAGCAGCACAGGGGGACTAGCGGGAGCCACAGATACGCAGTATTTT

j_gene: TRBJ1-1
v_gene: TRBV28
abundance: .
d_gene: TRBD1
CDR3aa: CASSLTAGQAAFF
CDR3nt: TGTGCCAGCAGTTTAACCGCCGGACAGGCGGCTTTCTTT

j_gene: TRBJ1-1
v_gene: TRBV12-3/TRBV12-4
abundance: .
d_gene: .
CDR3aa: CASSLASRNTEAFF
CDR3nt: TGTGCCAGCAGTTTAGCAAGCAGGAACACTGAAGCTTTCTTT

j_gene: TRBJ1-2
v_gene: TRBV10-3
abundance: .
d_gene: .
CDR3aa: CAISYSSISYGYTF
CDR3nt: TGTGCCATCAGTTACTCATCTATCAGCTATGGCTACACCTTC

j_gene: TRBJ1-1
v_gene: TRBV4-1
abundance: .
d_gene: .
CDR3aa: CASSQEGGGPFF
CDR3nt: TGCGCCAGCAGCCAAGAAGGAGGGGGACCTTTCTTT

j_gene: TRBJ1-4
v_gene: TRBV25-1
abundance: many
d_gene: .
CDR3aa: CASSVIGVGNEKLFF
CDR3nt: TGTGCCAGCAGTGTTATCGGGGTCGGTAATGAAAAACTGTTTTTT

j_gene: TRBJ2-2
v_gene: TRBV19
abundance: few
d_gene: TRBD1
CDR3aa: CASRQGAIGELFF
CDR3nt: TGTGCCAGTAGGCAGGGGGCTATCGGGGAGCTGTTTTTT

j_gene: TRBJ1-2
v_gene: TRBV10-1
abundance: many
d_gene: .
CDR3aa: CASRDRNYGYTF
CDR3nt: TGCGCCAGCCGAGACAGAAACTATGGCTACACCTTC

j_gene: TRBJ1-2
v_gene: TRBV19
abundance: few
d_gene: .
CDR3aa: CASSNSGGYGYTF
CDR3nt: TGTGCCAGTAGTAATTCTGGAGGCTATGGCTACACCTTC

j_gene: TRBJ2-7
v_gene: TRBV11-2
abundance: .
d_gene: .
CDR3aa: CASSSGTDGRTYEQYF
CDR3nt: TGTGCCAGCAGCTCAGGGACCGACGGGCGAACCTACGAGCAGTACTTC

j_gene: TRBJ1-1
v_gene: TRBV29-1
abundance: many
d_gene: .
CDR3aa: CSVGEVNTEAFF
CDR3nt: TGCAGCGTTGGGGAGGTGAACACTGAAGCTTTCTTT

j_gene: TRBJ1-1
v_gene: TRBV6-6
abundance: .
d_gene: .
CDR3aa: CASTPLPLGRNTEAFF
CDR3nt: TGTGCCAGCACTCCCTTGCCCTTGGGACGGAACACTGAAGCTTTCTTT

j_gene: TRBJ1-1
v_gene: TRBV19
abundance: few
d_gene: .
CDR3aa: CASSIGSAGRSMNTEAFF
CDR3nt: TGTGCCAGTAGTATAGGCTCGGCAGGGAGGAGTATGAACACTGAAGCTTTCTTT

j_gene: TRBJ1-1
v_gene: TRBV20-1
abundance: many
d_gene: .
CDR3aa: CSARDGVTEAFF
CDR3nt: TGCAGTGCTAGAGATGGGGTCACTGAAGCTTTCTTT

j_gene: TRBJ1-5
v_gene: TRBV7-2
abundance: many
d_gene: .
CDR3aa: CASSLEVGYQPQHF
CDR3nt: TGTGCCAGCAGCTTAGAAGTAGGGTACCAGCCCCAGCATTTT

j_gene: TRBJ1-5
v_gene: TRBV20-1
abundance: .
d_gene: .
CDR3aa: CSARAARVDQPQHF
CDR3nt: TGCAGTGCTAGAGCCGCCAGGGTAGATCAGCCCCAGCATTTT

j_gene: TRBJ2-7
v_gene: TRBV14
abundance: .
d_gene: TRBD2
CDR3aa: CASSWSSGLYEQYF
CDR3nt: TGTGCCAGCAGTTGGTCTAGCGGGTTATACGAGCAGTACTTC

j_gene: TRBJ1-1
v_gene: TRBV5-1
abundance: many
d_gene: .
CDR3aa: CASSLGSSANTEAFF
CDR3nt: TGCGCCAGCAGCTTGGGGTCTTCGGCGAACACTGAAGCTTTCTTT

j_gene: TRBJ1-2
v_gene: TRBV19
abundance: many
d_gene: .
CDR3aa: CASSTGSGYGYTF
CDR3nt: TGTGCCAGTAGTACAGGTTCCGGCTATGGCTACACCTTC

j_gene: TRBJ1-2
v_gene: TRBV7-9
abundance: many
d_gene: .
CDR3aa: CASIEFGQTLNYGYTF
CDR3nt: TGTGCCAGCATCGAATTCGGACAGACCCTTAACTATGGCTACACCTTC

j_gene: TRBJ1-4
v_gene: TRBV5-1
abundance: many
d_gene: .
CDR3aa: CASSFGTNEKLFF
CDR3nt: TGCGCCAGCAGCTTCGGGACTAATGAAAAACTGTTTTTT

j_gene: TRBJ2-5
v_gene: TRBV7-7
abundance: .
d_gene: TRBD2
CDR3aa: CASSLGTSGTTTQYF
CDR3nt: TGTGCCAGCAGCCTAGGGACTAGCGGGACTACGACCCAGTACTTC

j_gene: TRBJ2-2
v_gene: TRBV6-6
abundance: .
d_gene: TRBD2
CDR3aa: CASRLAGGPRTGELFF
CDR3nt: TGTGCCAGCAGGCTAGCGGGGGGGCCGCGCACCGGGGAGCTGTTTTTT

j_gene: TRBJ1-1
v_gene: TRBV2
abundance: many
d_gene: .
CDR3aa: CASSSLDTEMNTEAFF
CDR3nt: TGTGCCAGCAGTTCATTAGATACAGAGATGAACACTGAAGCTTTCTTT

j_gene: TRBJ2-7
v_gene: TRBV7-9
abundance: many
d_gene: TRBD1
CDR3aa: CASSLAHVGGGLAYEQYF
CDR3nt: TGTGCCAGCAGCTTAGCGCACGTAGGGGGCGGCTTGGCCTACGAGCAGTACTTC

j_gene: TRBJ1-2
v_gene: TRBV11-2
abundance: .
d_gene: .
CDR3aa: CASSMSGNPGYTF
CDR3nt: TGTGCCAGCAGCATGTCCGGGAACCCTGGCTACACCTTC

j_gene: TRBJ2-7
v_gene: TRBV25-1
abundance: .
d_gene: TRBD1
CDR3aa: CACSALGQGVGEQYF
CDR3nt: TGTGCCTGCAGTGCTTTGGGACAGGGGGTAGGGGAGCAGTACTTC

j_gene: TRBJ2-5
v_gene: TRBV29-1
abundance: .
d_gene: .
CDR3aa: CSVVTGEGTQYF
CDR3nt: TGCAGCGTGGTGACAGGGGAGGGAACCCAGTACTTC

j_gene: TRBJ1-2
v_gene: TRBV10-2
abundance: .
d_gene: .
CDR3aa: CASSGRQANYGYTF
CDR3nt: TGCGCCAGCAGTGGAAGACAGGCTAACTATGGCTACACCTTC

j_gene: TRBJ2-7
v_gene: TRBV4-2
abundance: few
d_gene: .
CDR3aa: CASSQVLSPDRSYEQYF
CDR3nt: TGTGCCAGCAGCCAAGTCTTGAGTCCGGACAGATCCTACGAGCAGTACTTC

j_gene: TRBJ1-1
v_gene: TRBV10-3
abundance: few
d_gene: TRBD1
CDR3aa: CAISEITGGNTEAFF
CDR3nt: TGTGCCATCAGTGAGATTACAGGGGGGAACACTGAAGCTTTCTTT

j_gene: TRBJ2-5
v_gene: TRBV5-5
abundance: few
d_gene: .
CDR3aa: CASSLGGRGDEETQYF
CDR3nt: TGTGCCAGCAGCTTGGGAGGACGGGGTGATGAAGAGACCCAGTACTTC

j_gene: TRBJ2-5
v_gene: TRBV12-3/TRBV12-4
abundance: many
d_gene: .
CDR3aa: CASRGPDETQYF
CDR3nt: TGTGCCAGCAGGGGGCCCGATGAGACCCAGTACTTC

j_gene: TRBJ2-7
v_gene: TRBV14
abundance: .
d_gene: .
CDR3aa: CASSQDRGRDEQYF
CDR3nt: TGTGCCAGCAGCCAAGACAGGGGGAGGGACGAGCAGTACTTC